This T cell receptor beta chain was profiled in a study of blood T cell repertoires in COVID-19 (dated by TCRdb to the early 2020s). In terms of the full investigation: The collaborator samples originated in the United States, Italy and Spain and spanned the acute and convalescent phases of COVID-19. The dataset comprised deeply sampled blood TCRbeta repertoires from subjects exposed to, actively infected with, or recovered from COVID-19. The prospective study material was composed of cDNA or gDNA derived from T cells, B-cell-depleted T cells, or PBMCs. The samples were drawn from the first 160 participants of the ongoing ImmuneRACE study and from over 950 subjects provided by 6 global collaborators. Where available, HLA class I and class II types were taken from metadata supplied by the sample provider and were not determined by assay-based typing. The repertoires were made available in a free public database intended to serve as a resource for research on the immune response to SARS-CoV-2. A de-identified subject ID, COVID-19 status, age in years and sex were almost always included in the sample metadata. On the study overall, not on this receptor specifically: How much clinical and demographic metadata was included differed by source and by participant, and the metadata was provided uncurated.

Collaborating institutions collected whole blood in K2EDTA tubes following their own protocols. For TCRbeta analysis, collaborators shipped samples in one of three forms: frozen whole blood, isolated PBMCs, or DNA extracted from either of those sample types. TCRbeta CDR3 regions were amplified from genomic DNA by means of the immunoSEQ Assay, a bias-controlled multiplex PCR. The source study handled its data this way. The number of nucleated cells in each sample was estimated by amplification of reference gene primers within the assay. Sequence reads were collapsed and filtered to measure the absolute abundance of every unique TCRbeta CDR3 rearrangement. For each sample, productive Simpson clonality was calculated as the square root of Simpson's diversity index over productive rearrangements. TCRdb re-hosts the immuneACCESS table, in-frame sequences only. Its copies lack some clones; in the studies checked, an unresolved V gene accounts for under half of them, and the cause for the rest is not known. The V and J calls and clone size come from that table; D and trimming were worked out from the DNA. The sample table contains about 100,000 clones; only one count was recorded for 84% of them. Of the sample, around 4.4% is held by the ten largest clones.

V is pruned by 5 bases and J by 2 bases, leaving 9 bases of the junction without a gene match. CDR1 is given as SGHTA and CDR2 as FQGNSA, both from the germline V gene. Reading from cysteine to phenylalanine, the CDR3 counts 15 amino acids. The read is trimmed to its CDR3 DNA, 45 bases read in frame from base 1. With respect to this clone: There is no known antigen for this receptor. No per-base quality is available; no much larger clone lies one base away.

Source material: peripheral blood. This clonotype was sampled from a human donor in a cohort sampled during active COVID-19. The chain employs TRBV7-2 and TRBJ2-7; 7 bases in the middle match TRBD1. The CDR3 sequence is CASSPAGTVPYEQYF. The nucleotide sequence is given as TGTGCCAGCAGCCCCGCCGGGACAGTTCCCTACGAGCAGTACTTC.